This TCR beta chain was profiled in a study of early stage breast cancer tumors. The overall study: The ER+/PR+/HER2- tumors included about 8 ductal and a few lobular carcinomas.

This clone showed up just once. Generated by immunoSEQ multiplex PCR, the TCRdb table keeps only in-frame clones and is missing some. The sample holds just over 50,000 clones; around four fifths are singletons and the top ten take 3% to 4%. The V gene end was trimmed by 0 bases and the J gene end by 4 bases; junction bases not matched to a gene: 4. The CDR3 is 15 amino acids. Germline lookup yields CDR1 MNHEY and CDR2 SMNVEV (reference sequence). The source is a person aged 35-49 years with breast cancer. The chain combines TRBV27 with TRBJ2-7; 9 positions match TRBD2. The sequenced material came from blood. CDR3 in amino acids: CASSLSAGGPYEQYF. Written as DNA, the CDR3 is TGTGCCAGCAGTTTATCGGCGGGAGGGCCTTACGAGCAGTACTTC.